A selection of T cell receptor beta chains follows, all from one sample in a study of T cells in Graves' hyperthyroidism and ophthalmopathy. TCRdb reanalysed the multiplex PCR reads using MiXCR and keeps one entry per CDR3 protein. The sample holds 600,000 to 700,000 distinct CDR3 sequences, about 15% seen once. Material for sequencing was blood. The receptors here all came from a woman in her 40s with Graves' ophthalmopathy. CDR3s include the opening cysteine and the closing phenylalanine or tryptophan. D genes are given only for firm matches. Expanded clones are given a class, and other clones once, few, many or no size at all.

clone_size	d_call	v_call	j_call	cdr3_aa	cdr3_nt
NA	NA	TRBV6-1	TRBJ2-7	CASSEAWSYEQYF	TGTGCCAGCAGTGAGGCGTGGTCCTACGAGCAGTACTTC
few	NA	TRBV6-1	TRBJ2-3	CASMQRRTDTQYF	TGTGCCAGCATGCAGCGACGCACAGATACGCAGTATTTT
NA	NA	TRBV5-4	TRBJ2-2	CASSFGGISNTGELFF	TGTGCCAGCAGCTTTGGAGGGATTTCGAACACCGGGGAGCTGTTTTTT
many	TRBD2	TRBV28	TRBJ2-4	CASRRTSGRALAKNIQYF	TGTGCCAGCAGGCGGACTAGCGGGAGGGCCCTAGCCAAAAACATTCAGTACTTC
many	TRBD1	TRBV12-3/TRBV12-4	TRBJ2-7	CASSKGQSNYEQYF	TGTGCCAGCAGCAAGGGACAGAGTAACTACGAGCAGTACTTC
few	NA	TRBV5-1	TRBJ2-2	CASSLAGAGTNTGELFF	TGCGCCAGCAGCTTGGCCGGGGCAGGCACGAACACCGGGGAGCTGTTTTTT
NA	TRBD2	TRBV27	TRBJ2-7	CASSLRTSGRSYEQYF	TGTGCCAGCAGTTTAAGGACTAGCGGGAGGTCCTACGAGCAGTACTTC
NA	NA	TRBV25-1	TRBJ2-2	CASSELSGLAGELFF	TGTGCCAGCAGTGAATTGTCGGGGCTGGCCGGGGAGCTGTTTTTT
NA	NA	TRBV11-2	TRBJ2-5	CASSLTRFRTQYF	TGTGCCAGCAGCTTAACCCGGTTTCGAACCCAGTACTTC
many	NA	TRBV19	TRBJ1-5	CASSIRDLSNQPQHF	TGTGCCAGTAGTATTCGGGATTTAAGCAATCAGCCCCAGCATTTT
many	NA	TRBV12-3/TRBV12-4	TRBJ2-6	CASTGRVSGANVLTF	TGTGCCAGCACCGGTCGCGTCTCTGGGGCCAACGTCCTGACTTTC
NA	TRBD1	TRBV14	TRBJ2-7	CASSPRDRGLCNHFYEQYF	TGTGCCAGCAGCCCTCGGGACAGGGGGCTCTGCAACCATTTCTACGAGCAGTACTTC
few	TRBD1	TRBV20-1	TRBJ2-7	CSAREGQLTYEQHF	TGCAGTGCTAGAGAGGGACAGCTAACCTACGAGCAGCACTTC
many	TRBD2	TRBV12-3/TRBV12-4	TRBJ2-5	CASSLAGTGGYGETQYF	TGTGCCAGCAGTTTAGCGGGGACGGGAGGCTATGGGGAGACCCAGTACTTC
many	NA	TRBV12-3/TRBV12-4	TRBJ1-2	CASSHGPYGYTF	TGTGCCAGCAGTCACGGTCCCTATGGCTACACCTTC
many	NA	TRBV12-3/TRBV12-4	TRBJ1-2	CASSFPTGHGYTF	TGTGCCAGCAGTTTTCCAACAGGACATGGCTACACCTTC
once	TRBD1	TRBV20-1	TRBJ2-5	CSATDRVETQYF	TGCAGTGCTACCGACAGGGTCGAGACCCAGTACTTC
many	NA	TRBV9	TRBJ1-2	CASSPEVAGTYGYTF	TGTGCCAGCAGCCCAGAGGTGGCCGGGACCTATGGCTACACCTTC
NA	NA	TRBV2	TRBJ2-2	CASRTSGGELFF	TGTGCCAGCAGGACCAGCGGCGGGGAGCTGTTTTTT
NA	NA	TRBV12-3/TRBV12-4	TRBJ2-6	CASSLGQGYVGANVLTF	TGTGCCAGCAGTTTGGGGCAGGGATATGTTGGGGCCAACGTCCTGACTTTC
few	TRBD2	TRBV7-2	TRBJ2-2	CASKRLAANTGELFF	TGTGCCAGCAAGCGACTAGCGGCGAACACCGGGGAGCTGTTTTTT
many	NA	TRBV6-1	TRBJ1-5	CASGRSNQPQHF	TGTGCCAGCGGACGGAGTAATCAGCCCCAGCATTTT
few	NA	TRBV6-1	TRBJ1-2	CASSRHREDYGYTF	TGTGCCAGCAGTAGACACAGGGAGGACTATGGCTACACCTTC
many	NA	TRBV12-3/TRBV12-4	TRBJ2-2	CASSPPLSSGELFF	TGTGCCAGCAGTCCTCCTTTGAGCTCCGGGGAGCTGTTTTTT
many	NA	TRBV28	TRBJ1-2	CASSFRRVNGYTF	TGTGCCAGCAGTTTCAGGAGGGTTAATGGCTACACCTTC
many	NA	TRBV28	TRBJ1-5	CASSFRRNQPQHF	TGTGCCAGCAGTTTCCGCCGCAATCAGCCCCAGCATTTT
few	NA	TRBV6-5	TRBJ2-7	CASSFTGRGEQYF	TGTGCCAGCAGTTTTACAGGGAGAGGAGAGCAGTACTTC
many	TRBD1	TRBV6-1	TRBJ1-3	CASSDRGLSGNTIYF	TGTGCCAGCAGTGACAGGGGGCTCTCCGGAAACACCATATATTTT